What follows are 11 T cell receptor beta chains derived from one specimen sequenced in a study of tumor-infiltrating lymphocytes in primary liver carcinoma. For blood RNA, unsorted whole blood served as the source, and germline DNA was extracted too. A primer matching the constant region was used to make TCR beta cDNA from approximately 0.45 ug of total RNA. Three rounds of nested multiplex PCR with slightly modified ARM-PCR produced TCR beta libraries. TRBV1-TRBV30 forward primers paired with a C-beta reverse primer were used in the first two PCR rounds, which ran around 10 cycles each. Via MiXCR, TCRdb re-called the multiplex PCR reads, giving one row per CDR3 protein. This sample has 330,000 or so distinct CDR3 sequences, with 65% found just once. Sample: peripheral blood. These receptors came from a man in his forties or fifties with primary liver carcinoma and hepatitis B virus infection.

Remarks on this clonotype: A much larger clone differs by one base, so this may be a read error. The chain carries TRBV12-3 or TRBV12-4 and TRBJ1-4, with a possible D match to TRBD1 (5 bases). This CDR3 has 16 amino acids. Here the CDR3 DNA reads TGTGCCAGAAGTTTAGGAGGGGTAAAAACTAATGAAAAACTGTTTTTT. This encodes CARSLGGVKTNEKLFF.

A note on this clonotype: A much bigger clone sits one base away, suggesting this may be a read error. The chain has TRBV12-3 or TRBV12-4 and TRBJ2-2; 11 bases line up with TRBD1. The CDR3 extends over 15 amino acids. The trim removed 5 bases at V and 7 bases at J, leaving 6 bases unmatched. The CDR3 loop is CASSDRDRGYGELFF. The CDR3 DNA follows: TGTGCCAGCAGTGACCGGGACAGGGGGTACGGGGAGCTGTTTTTT.

The V call is TRBV5-5, the J call TRBJ2-6, with 8 bases fitting TRBD1. The CDR3 has 16 amino acids. V lost 3 bases, J lost 4 bases, and 6 bases stayed unmatched. Per germline, CDR1 SGHKS and CDR2 YYEKEE (reference sequence). The CDR3 region is CASSSTGAVGANVLTF. CDR3 in DNA: TGTGCCAGCAGCTCGACAGGGGCAGTGGGGGCCAACGTCCTGACTTTC.

The chain combines TRBV13 with TRBJ1-3; D perhaps matches TRBD1 (6 bases). Germline V CDR1 and CDR2: PRHDT, FYEKMQ (reference sequence). The CDR3 length is 17 residues. V was shortened by 1 base and J by 0 bases, with 13 bases between the two germline ends. Written as DNA, the CDR3 is TGTGCCAGCAGCTTAGCGGGGGGCAGACTCTCTGGAAACACCATATATTTT. Its protein product is CASSLAGGRLSGNTIYF. Full variable domain (outside the CDR3, taken from reference TRBV13 and TRBJ1-3): AAGVIQSPRHLIKEKRETATLKCYPIPRHDTVYWYQQGPGQDPQFLISFYEKMQSDKGSIPDRFSAQQFSDYHSELNMSSLELGDSALYFCASSLAGGRLSGNTIYFGEGSWLTVV.

Of note for this clonotype: The junction departs from germline at one end; a sequencing error may be responsible. The chain combines TRBV28 with TRBJ1-1, with D possibly matching TRBD1 (6 bases). The CDR3 totals 14 residues. Germline assignment: CDR1 MDHEN and CDR2 SYDVKM. The CDR3: CASGFSGANTEAFF. CDR3 in DNA: TGTGCCAGCGGTTTTTCAGGGGCGAACACTGAAGCTTTCTTT.

V gene TRBV11-2 combines with J gene TRBJ2-2; D gene unclear. There are 12 residues in the CDR3. Trimming left V 5 bases short and J 15 bases short, with 16 bases between. Germline V gene sequence: CDR1 SGHAT, CDR2 FQNNGV. The CDR3 here is CASSPGPREVFF. In DNA form, the CDR3 reads TGTGCCAGCAGCCCTGGACCCCGAGAGGTGTTTTTT.

As concerns this clonotype: A junction end diverges from the germline sequence, so it may reflect a read error. This CDR3 reads CANSFTSGNPSTDPQYF. The CDR3, as DNA: TGTGCCAACAGCTTCACTAGCGGGAATCCTAGCACAGATCCGCAGTATTTT. The chain recombines TRBV11-2 with TRBJ2-3; 10 positions match TRBD2. Per germline, CDR1 SGHAT and CDR2 FQNNGV. The CDR3 covers 17 residues.

The chain uses TRBV11-2 and TRBJ2-5, with D unresolved. The CDR3 has 14 residues. Germline CDR1 reads SGHAT; CDR2 reads FQNNGV. The CDR3 nucleotides read TGTGTCATCAGCTTCGTACCGAGTCAAGAGACCCAGTACTTC. Protein sequence: CVISFVPSQETQYF.

Comments on this clonotype: One end of the junction varies from germline; a read error may be responsible. The chain couples TRBV11-2 to TRBJ2-7; maybe TRBD2 (7 bases). Germline CDR1 SGHAT, CDR2 FQNNGV. This CDR3 comprises 18 residues. DNA for the CDR3: TGTGCCGGCAGCTTAAACCCCAGACGGGGGGCGTCGGTCTACGAGCAGTACTTC. Translating it yields CAGSLNPRRGASVYEQYF.

As concerns this clonotype: At one of its ends the junction is not consistent with the germline gene, which may arise from a read error. This sequence joins TRBV4-1 and TRBJ1-6, with a weak D call TRBD1 (6 bases). This CDR3 has 15 residues. The germline gives CDR1 MGHRA, CDR2 YSYEKL. CDR3 in amino acids: CASSQRDNSNSPLHF. CDR3 DNA sequence: TGCGCCAGTAGCCAGAGGGACAATTCTAATTCACCCCTCCACTTT.

Points on this clonotype: This likely comes from a read error, as the CDR3 has no conserved phenylalanine or tryptophan at its end. It is unclear where the CDR3 begins or ends on the DNA, so no DNA is shown, and the CDR3 is as TCRdb lists it. The gene calls are TRBV11-2 and TRBJ2-5; TRBD2, the table's D call, was not compared with the DNA. The CDR3 is 16 amino acids long, termini counted. CDR1 and CDR2 (germline): SGHAT, FQNNGV. CDR3: CASSARLAGDLETQHI.